This TCR beta chain emerged from a study of beta chain features in type 1 diabetes. In regard to this clone: The antigen is not known.

The V segment lost 3 bases and the J segment 7 bases; nucleotides outside the gene matches: 7. The CDR3 is made up of 15 amino acids. Per the germline V gene, CDR1 is SGHTA and CDR2 is FQGNSA. General study findings and limits: Moderate but significant shortening of TCRB CDR3s was recorded in all four CD4+ subsets from Type 1 diabetes patients.

TCRB transcripts that were expressed got sequenced, as all of the isolated RNA had been reverse transcribed. Profiling relied on immunoSEQ multiplex PCR, and the TCRdb table lists in-frame clones only, not all of them. The sample records approximately 150,000 clones, about 13% being singletons. The origin of this receptor is a man aged 18 to 35 with type 1 diabetes. This chain uses TRBV7-2 with TRBJ2-1; TRBD2 aligns across 9 bases. The sequenced sample was central memory CD4+ T cells from blood. In DNA, the CDR3 is TGTGCCAGCAGCTTCTGGGTAGCGGGGGTTAATGAGCAGTTCTTC. Its protein is CASSFWVAGVNEQFF.